This passage covers 23 T cell receptor beta chains from one sample sequenced in a study of blood T cell repertoires in COVID-19. Clones were read by immunoSEQ multiplex PCR, and TCRdb kept only the in-frame ones, dropping some. This table holds about 170,000 clones, about 88% found once. Sequencing input: peripheral blood. All receptors come from a woman aged 80 or older in a cohort sampled during active or convalescent COVID-19.

V usage is TRBV27 and J usage is TRBJ2-3; 9 bases are a match to TRBD2. The CDR3 has 14 amino acids. Trimming took 3 bases from V and 3 from J; bases not matched to a gene: 1. Germline V CDR1 and CDR2: MNHEY, SMNVEV (reference sequence). The DNA of the CDR3 is TGTGCCAGCAGTTTGCGGGAGGGAACAGATACGCAGTATTTT. It is translated as CASSLREGTDTQYF.

The chain carries TRBV2 and TRBJ2-6; D is unresolved. Germline CDR1 reads SNHLY; CDR2 reads FYNNEI. Trimming cost V 5 bases and J 2 bases, with 7 bases left between them. CDR3 length: 14 amino acids. CDR3 sequence (DNA): TGTGCCAGCAGTCGTGAGGCTGGGGCCAACGTCCTGACTTTC. Amino acid sequence: CASSREAGANVLTF.

The rearrangement uses TRBV28 and TRBJ1-2; possible D gene TRBD1, 6 bases. V shed 5 bases and J shed 4 bases, with 11 bases lying between them. The CDR3 length is 13 residues. Germline CDR1 reads MDHEN; CDR2 reads SYDVKM. The CDR3: CASSRTASYGYTF. Here the CDR3 DNA reads TGTGCCAGCAGTAGGACAGCCTCCTATGGCTACACCTTC.

The chain employs TRBV9 and TRBJ2-1; 8 positions match TRBD2. CDR1 SGDLS and CDR2 YYNGEE come from the germline V gene. Trimming took 4 bases from V and 0 from J; bases not matched to a gene: 3. This CDR3 has 15 amino acids. The DNA of the CDR3 is TGTGCCAGCAGCACAAGCGGGAGCTCCTACAATGAGCAGTTCTTC. Its protein product is CASSTSGSSYNEQFF.

V usage is TRBV14 and J usage is TRBJ1-1; 9 bases match TRBD1. V was clipped by 2 bases and J by 4 bases; unmatched bases: 5. The CDR3 is made up of 15 amino acids. Germline V gene lookup returns CDR1 SGHDN and CDR2 FVKESK. In DNA form, the CDR3 reads TGTGCCAGCAGCCAATTACAGGGGGCGGGCACTGAAGCTTTCTTT. Protein: CASSQLQGAGTEAFF. Using reference TRBV14 and TRBJ1-1 for the parts outside the CDR3, the full variable domain is EAGVTQFPSHSVIEKGQTVTLRCDPISGHDNLYWYRRVMGKEIKFLLHFVKESKQDESGMPNNRFLAERTGGTYSTLKVQPAELEDSGVYFCASSQLQGAGTEAFFGQGTRLTVV.

The chain recombines TRBV18 with TRBJ2-1; 8 bases fit TRBD1. The CDR3 sequence is 16 residues long. V was clipped by 3 bases and J by 1 base; unmatched bases: 5. Germline V gives CDR1 KGHSH, CDR2 LQKENI. The CDR3 protein is CASSPPGGRSYNEQFF. Here the CDR3 DNA reads TGTGCCAGCTCACCCCCAGGGGGCCGATCCTACAATGAGCAGTTCTTC.

CDR3 loop: CASSGNNQPQHF. The CDR3, as DNA: TGTGCCAGCTCGGGGAACAATCAGCCCCAGCATTTT. The chain joins TRBV6-5 to TRBJ1-5; D ambiguous. Germline V CDR1 and CDR2: MNHEY, SVGAGI. The ends were cut back, 8 bases at V and 3 bases at J, with 8 bases in the middle. The CDR3 is 12 amino acids.

The gene calls are TRBV30 and TRBJ1-5; possible D gene TRBD1, 5 bases. This CDR3 spans 13 amino acids. From germline, CDR1 is GTSNPN and CDR2 SVGIG (reference sequence). Trimming shortened V by 1 base and J by 5 bases, and 9 bases separated the two germline ends. CDR3 amino acids: CAWSAGNDQPQHF. The CDR3 coding sequence is TGTGCCTGGAGTGCAGGGAACGATCAGCCCCAGCATTTT.

The chain uses TRBV19 and TRBJ1-3; 7 bases agree with TRBD1. Germline loops: CDR1 LNHDA, CDR2 SQIVND (reference sequence). V lost 6 bases and J lost 0; bases outside the gene matches: 8. The CDR3 spans 16 residues. The CDR3 DNA follows: TGTGCCAGTAGCCTACCGGGACAGTTCTCTGGAAACACCATATATTTT. This sequence encodes CASSLPGQFSGNTIYF.

The rearrangement uses TRBV5-4 and TRBJ1-5; a weak D match, TRBD1 (6 bases). Looked up from germline, CDR1 is SGHNT and CDR2 is YYREEE (reference sequence). The length of the CDR3 is 14 residues. The V and J ends lost 4 bases and 7 bases respectively, with 15 bases between them. The CDR3 protein is CASSNDRSRQPQHF. CDR3 DNA sequence: TGTGCCAGCAGCAACGACAGGTCGAGACAGCCCCAGCATTTT.

V gene TRBV7-2 combines with J gene TRBJ2-1; TRBD2 is a possible D gene (7 bases). This CDR3 is 16 amino acids long. Trimming took off 2 bases at V and 8 bases at J, with 19 bases between the two ends. Germline CDR1 reads SGHTA; CDR2 reads FQGNSA. CDR3 nucleotides: TGTGCCAGCAGCTTAAACTTGCGCGGGGGCGTAGATGAGCAGTTCTTC. Translated: CASSLNLRGGVDEQFF.

The chain links TRBV7-2 to TRBJ2-2, with TRBD1 identical over 7 bases. The CDR3 totals 15 residues. The germline CDR1 and CDR2 sequences are SGHTA and FQGNSA. With V trimmed by 5 bases and J by 5 bases, 8 bases remained unmatched. DNA of the CDR3: TGTGCCAGCAGCACAAGGGGGCGGAATACCGGGGAGCTGTTTTTT. Protein sequence: CASSTRGRNTGELFF.

CDR3 in amino acids: CASSPTGLNTEAFF. The CDR3 DNA is TGTGCCAGCAGTCCGACAGGGCTGAACACTGAAGCTTTCTTT. The chain is built from TRBV3-1 (or the pseudogene TRBV3-2) and TRBJ1-1, with 7 nucleotides matching TRBD1. The CDR3 runs 14 residues. From germline, CDR1 is LGHDT and CDR2 YNNKEL (reference sequence). V dropped 6 bases and J dropped 0; count of bases not matched to a gene: 4.

The chain couples TRBV14 to TRBJ2-1; no clear D. Germline V gene sequence: CDR1 SGHDN, CDR2 FVKESK. CDR3 length: 15 residues. V gave up 4 bases and J gave up 3 bases, with 13 bases separating them. The chain's CDR3 is CASSPTSRDYNEQFF. The DNA for the CDR3 is TGTGCCAGCAGCCCAACCTCCCGAGACTACAATGAGCAGTTCTTC.

This clone was recorded only once. The chain combines TRBV4-2 with TRBJ2-1; 12 bases map to TRBD2. The CDR3 length is 22 residues. Germline loops: CDR1 LGHNA, CDR2 YNFKEQ. V was clipped by 0 bases and J by 8 bases; unmatched bases: 23. Here the CDR3 reads CASSQEWVKNGLTSGSFYEQFF. The DNA of the CDR3 is TGTGCCAGCAGCCAAGAATGGGTAAAAAACGGCCTGACTAGCGGGAGTTTCTATGAGCAGTTCTTC.

The chain carries TRBV4-1 and TRBJ2-1; 10 bases are shared with TRBD2. V trimming: 0 bases; J trimming: 5 bases; junction bases outside the gene matches: 4. Germline CDR1 MGHRA, CDR2 YSYEKL. The CDR3 covers 16 residues. The CDR3 sequence: CASSQDPAGGNNEQFF. The CDR3 DNA sequence: TGCGCCAGCAGCCAAGACCCAGCGGGAGGGAACAATGAGCAGTTCTTC.

V gene TRBV3-1 (or the pseudogene TRBV3-2) combines with J gene TRBJ1-1; D is undetermined. Germline CDR1 and CDR2: LGHDT and YNNKEL (reference sequence). The CDR3 runs to 13 residues. Trimming left V 10 bases short and J 1 base short, with 13 bases between. The CDR3 nucleotides are TGTGCCACCGAATCGGTCGGGAACACTGAAGCTTTCTTT. It specifies CATESVGNTEAFF.

The chain joins TRBV3-1 (or the pseudogene TRBV3-2) to TRBJ2-2, with a possible D match to TRBD2 (6 bases). This CDR3 spans 17 amino acids. The V gene's germline CDR1 is LGHDT and CDR2 YNNKEL (reference sequence). V gave up 0 bases and J gave up 7 bases, with 18 bases separating them. The CDR3 spells CASSQDRGLRRYGELFF. Here the CDR3 DNA reads TGTGCCAGCAGCCAAGATAGGGGACTCCGCCGTTACGGGGAGCTGTTTTTT.

This clone was counted between two and nine times. This chain joins TRBV28 and TRBJ2-7; D gene uncertain. The CDR3 has 13 amino acids. Looked up from germline, CDR1 is MDHEN and CDR2 is SYDVKM. V was trimmed by 2 bases and J by 2 bases, leaving 7 bases between them. The CDR3 sequence is CASSLSQAYEQYF. Written as DNA, the CDR3 is TGTGCCAGCAGTTTAAGTCAGGCCTACGAGCAGTACTTC.

The V call is TRBV20-1, the J call TRBJ1-5; no clear D gene. Trimming removed 3 bases at V and 1 base at J, with 13 bases between. Germline-derived CDR1 and CDR2 are DFQATT and SNEGSKA (reference sequence). The CDR3 is 15 amino acids. The CDR3 region is CSASPAVTSNQPQHF. The CDR3 DNA sequence: TGCAGTGCTAGTCCCGCAGTAACAAGCAATCAGCCCCAGCATTTT.

J is TRBJ2-3 and V is TRBV24-1; possibly TRBD2 for D (5 bases). This CDR3 spans 14 amino acids. In germline, CDR1 is KGHDR, CDR2 SFDVKD. V dropped 6 bases and J dropped 5 bases, with 14 bases sitting between them. This CDR3 is CATSLTGLQDTQYF. CDR3 nucleotide sequence: TGTGCCACCAGTTTAACTGGACTGCAAGATACGCAGTATTTT.

This chain uses TRBV6-5 with TRBJ2-7, with TRBD1 matching over 8 bases. The CDR3 extends over 14 amino acids. Germline lookup yields CDR1 MNHEY and CDR2 SVGAGI. J was trimmed by 7 bases and V by 6 bases; bases with no gene match: 11. CDR3 in amino acids: CASRLGQGNLEQYF. DNA for the CDR3: TGTGCCAGCAGACTCGGACAGGGTAATTTGGAGCAGTACTTC.

This chain joins TRBV9 and TRBJ1-1; D perhaps matches TRBD1 (5 bases). Looked up from germline, CDR1 is SGDLS and CDR2 is YYNGEE. The CDR3 spans 17 residues. Between the trimmed V and J ends, which lost 0 bases and 1 base, there was a span of 16 bases. The CDR3: CASSVVPLGVPNTEAFF. DNA of the CDR3: TGTGCCAGCAGCGTAGTTCCCCTAGGGGTGCCGAACACTGAAGCTTTCTTT.